The 26 T cell receptor beta chains below were found in one sample sequenced in a study of identical twins. MiXCR, run by TCRdb on the 5' RACE reads, gives a single entry per CDR3 protein. The sample shows hundreds of thousands of distinct CDR3 sequences, around 8.6% of them seen only once. The sample also formed part of further work on yellow fever vaccine responses in identical twins.

Sequenced material: PBMCs. These receptors all come from a woman in her late teens or twenties in good health.

This clonotype has a handful of counts. CDR3 coding DNA: TGTGCCAGTAGTATACAGGGGGGACGTATGCAGTTCTTC. Amino acid sequence: CASSIQGGRMQFF. The chain has TRBV19 and TRBJ2-1; maybe TRBD1 (7 bases). V lost 2 bases and J lost 12, with 14 bases in between. This CDR3 is 13 amino acids long. Germline V gene lookup returns CDR1 LNHDA and CDR2 SQIVND (reference sequence). Supplemented by reference TRBV19 and TRBJ2-1, the full variable domain reads DGGITQSPKYLFRKEGQNVTLSCEQNLNHDAMYWYRQDPGQGLRLIYYSQIVNDFQKGDIAEGYSVSREKKESFPLTVTSAQKNPTAFYLCASSIQGGRMQFFGPGTRLTVL.

This clonotype was detected ten times or more. The chain carries TRBV29-1 and TRBJ2-3; 10 nucleotides line up with TRBD1. CDR1 is SQVTM and CDR2 is ANQGSEA in the germline V gene. The CDR3 covers 15 residues. The J segment lost 3 bases and the V segment lost 3 bases, leaving 6 bases of the junction unmatched. CDR3 nucleotides: TGCAGCGTTGAGACAGGGGGCATCGGTACAGATACGCAGTATTTT. It translates to CSVETGGIGTDTQYF.

This clonotype was recorded at least ten times. This chain joins TRBV29-1 and TRBJ2-2, with D perhaps TRBD1 (5 bases). Trimming took 4 bases from V and 2 from J, leaving 11 bases between them. This CDR3 contains 14 residues. Germline CDR1 reads SQVTM; CDR2 reads ANQGSEA. The CDR3 DNA follows: TGCAGCGTTGTGCCAGGGCATAACACCGGGGAGCTGTTTTTT. Residues: CSVVPGHNTGELFF.

Many counts were recorded for this clonotype. The chain carries TRBV4-3 and TRBJ2-5; D assignment may be TRBD1 or TRBD2 (5 bases each). V lost 4 bases to trimming and J lost 5 bases, with 17 bases between them. CDR3 length equals 15 residues. Per the germline V gene, CDR1 is LGHNA and CDR2 is YSLEER. The CDR3 protein is CASSLERGREETQYF. The CDR3, as DNA: TGCGCCAGCAGCCTAGAAAGAGGCAGGGAGGAGACCCAGTACTTC.

In its sample, this clonotype was seen a few times. This chain links TRBV7-9 with TRBJ2-1; D assignment may be TRBD1 or TRBD2 (6 bases each). Per the germline V gene, CDR1 is SEHNR and CDR2 is FQNEAQ (reference sequence). This CDR3 region has 16 residues. V was cut by 5 bases and J by 3 bases, with 17 bases left in between. In DNA form, the CDR3 reads TGTGCCAGCAGCCCTGTCGGGGGCGCGTACTACAATGAGCAGTTCTTC. It yields the protein CASSPVGGAYYNEQFF. The full variable domain, with the rest looked up from reference TRBV7-9 and TRBJ2-1, is DTGVSQNPRHKITKRGQNVTFRCDPISEHNRLYWYRQTLGQGPEFLTYFQNEAQLEKSRLLSDRFSAERPKGSFSTLEIQRTEQGDSAMYLCASSPVGGAYYNEQFFGPGTRLTVL.

This clonotype was counted between two and nine times. The chain carries TRBV29-1 and TRBJ2-5, with D perhaps being TRBD1 or TRBD2 (5 bases each). The CDR3 loop spans 13 amino acids. Per germline, CDR1 SQVTM and CDR2 ANQGSEA. V shed 1 base and J shed 10 bases, with 16 bases lying between them. The CDR3 sequence is CSVEGTLGVGQYF. The CDR3 DNA sequence: TGCAGCGTTGAAGGGACACTCGGGGTTGGCCAGTACTTC.

This chain links TRBV27 with TRBJ2-1, with D tentatively TRBD2 (5 bases). The germline V gene has CDR1 MNHEY and CDR2 SMNVEV (reference sequence). The germline V and J ends were trimmed by 6 bases and 7 bases, with 19 bases remaining between them. The CDR3 extends over 15 amino acids. The CDR3 nucleotides are TGTGCCAGCAGGACCTCCCTACGCCCGGGGAATGAGCAGTTCTTC. Protein product: CASRTSLRPGNEQFF.

This clonotype has just a few counts. V gene TRBV7-2 combines with J gene TRBJ2-2, with 7 bases identical to TRBD1. The CDR3 covers 17 residues. Germline V gene data show CDR1 as SGHTA and CDR2 as FQGNSA. Trimming cost V 5 bases and J 1 base; bases outside gene matches: 10. CDR3 protein: CASSAGAGGWNTGELFF. CDR3 coding DNA: TGTGCCAGCAGCGCCGGGGCAGGGGGTTGGAACACCGGGGAGCTGTTTTTT.

V and J are TRBV7-9 and TRBJ2-7, with a tentative D call TRBD2 (6 bases). The CDR3 runs to 13 residues. Trimming removed 5 bases from V and 4 bases from J, with 12 bases in between. The germline gives CDR1 SEHNR, CDR2 FQNEAQ (reference sequence). The CDR3 region is CASSPQAGYEQYF. The DNA of the CDR3 is TGTGCCAGCAGCCCCCAGGCGGGGTACGAGCAGTACTTC.

This clonotype has a count of ten or more. V gene TRBV3-1 combines with J gene TRBJ2-1; no firm D call. Germline values: CDR1 LGHDT, CDR2 YNNKEL (reference sequence). Deletions cut 3 bases from V and 7 bases from J, with 19 bases between. CDR3 length: 16 residues. In nucleotides, the CDR3 is TGTGCCAGCAGCCACTCTAGTAACTGGATGTCGAATGAGCAGTTCTTC. This codes for CASSHSSNWMSNEQFF.

The table lists this clonotype with a few counts. The chain combines TRBV28 with TRBJ1-2; D not certain. In germline, CDR1 is MDHEN, CDR2 SYDVKM. V gave up 1 base and J gave up 11 bases, with 23 bases separating them. CDR3 length equals 16 residues. CDR3 DNA sequence: TGTGCCAGCAGTTTATCAAGCGCGGGAGCAGTCATTCCGTACACCTTC. Protein: CASSLSSAGAVIPYTF.

This clonotype was counted at least ten times. This chain connects TRBV9 to TRBJ1-6; D may be TRBD1 (6 bases). The V gene lost 3 bases and the J gene lost 0 bases, with 16 bases spanning the gap. The CDR3 length is 18 residues. CDR1 and CDR2 (germline): SGDLS, YYNGEE. The CDR3 DNA is TGTGCCAGCAGCGAGACCGGGACACCGAGCTCCTATAATTCACCCCTCCACTTT. It yields the protein CASSETGTPSSYNSPLHF.

This clonotype was detected only a few times. The CDR3 DNA reads as TGTGCCAGCAGCCCGTCGACAGGTAGGGTGGAAGCTTTCTTT. Amino acids: CASSPSTGRVEAFF. The chain recombines TRBV3-1 with TRBJ1-1; tentatively, D is TRBD1 (6 bases). Per germline, CDR1 LGHDT and CDR2 YNNKEL (reference sequence). Trimming left V 4 bases short and J 8 bases short, with 17 bases between. CDR3 length equals 14 residues.

Only a few counts were recorded for this clonotype. The gene calls are TRBV20-1 and TRBJ2-7, with 7 positions matching TRBD2. The J segment lost 1 base and the V segment lost 2 bases, leaving 8 bases of the junction unmatched. Germline CDR1 and CDR2: DFQATT and SNEGSKA (reference sequence). This CDR3 contains 15 residues. Written as DNA, the CDR3 is TGCAGTGCTAGAATCCCACTAGCGCTATCCTACGAGCAGTACTTC. Its protein product is CSARIPLALSYEQYF.

This clonotype has a count of ten or more. The chain joins TRBV6-2 or TRBV6-3 to TRBJ1-2; D is ambiguous. The CDR3 is 12 amino acids. Looked up from germline, CDR1 is MNHEY and CDR2 is SVGEGT. Trimming stripped 7 bases from V and 4 bases from J, with 10 bases between. The CDR3: CASNGAGYGYTF. The DNA of the CDR3 is TGTGCCAGCAACGGAGCGGGCTATGGCTACACCTTC.

This clonotype occurred many times. V and J are TRBV5-1 and TRBJ1-2; D not resolved. The V end lost 0 bases, the J end lost 2 bases, and 11 bases lay between the germline ends. Per germline, CDR1 SGHRS and CDR2 YFSETQ. The CDR3 loop spans 15 amino acids. CDR3 loop: CASSLAPELNYGYTF. Written as DNA, the CDR3 is TGCGCCAGCAGCTTGGCCCCGGAGTTAAACTATGGCTACACCTTC.

J is TRBJ2-3 and V is TRBV10-3, with a weak D call TRBD1 (6 bases). Germline CDR1 is ENHRY and CDR2 is SYGVKD. Trimming took 8 bases from V and 3 from J, leaving 12 bases between them. The CDR3 sequence is 13 residues long. The CDR3 DNA reads as TGTGCCATCGAGGGGGATGGGACAGATACGCAGTATTTT. This codes for CAIEGDGTDTQYF.

To note about this clonotype: Germline and junction disagree at one end, which may indicate a read error. The chain has TRBV29-1 and TRBJ2-7; 7 bases are a match to TRBD2. Germline loops: CDR1 SQVTM, CDR2 ANQGSEA. CDR3 length: 13 residues. This chain's CDR3 is CSVEGGGLYEQYF. The CDR3 region has the DNA TGCAGCGTCGAAGGCGGGGGACTCTACGAGCAGTACTTC.

In this sample, this clonotype turned up a few times. The genes are TRBV7-2 and TRBJ2-3; D might be TRBD1 (7 bases). V was pared by 10 bases and J by 3 bases, with 17 bases between. The CDR3 spans 14 residues. The germline CDR1 and CDR2 sequences are SGHTA and FQGNSA. The CDR3 bases are TGTGCCACCCGCCAGGGGGGCGGAACAGATACGCAGTATTTT. This translates into CATRQGGGTDTQYF.

V gene TRBV7-2 combines with J gene TRBJ2-3; no clear D gene. The CDR3 totals 13 residues. Germline-derived CDR1 and CDR2 are SGHTA and FQGNSA. The V end lost 5 bases, the J end lost 5 bases, and 11 bases lay between the germline ends. CDR3 coding DNA: TGTGCCAGCAGCCCCTCCGATGGAGATACGCAGTATTTT. As protein: CASSPSDGDTQYF.

The chain recombines TRBV27 with TRBJ2-5; possible D gene TRBD1, 6 bases. Looked up from germline, CDR1 is MNHEY and CDR2 is SMNVEV (reference sequence). This CDR3 has 15 amino acids. The V end lost 5 bases, the J end lost 5 bases, and 18 bases lay between the germline ends. CDR3 bases: TGTGCCAGCAGTCTCATCGAGGGGGAAGGGGAGACCCAGTACTTC. As protein: CASSLIEGEGETQYF.

This clonotype showed up many times. The gene calls are TRBV7-2 and TRBJ2-3, with TRBD2 as a possible D gene (5 bases). The germline V gene encodes CDR1 SGHTA and CDR2 FQGNSA. CDR3 length: 14 amino acids. V was shortened by 5 bases and J by 3 bases, with 12 bases between the two germline ends. The CDR3 loop is CASSPDLGTDTQYF. CDR3 bases: TGTGCCAGCAGCCCGGACTTGGGGACAGATACGCAGTATTTT.

V and J are TRBV11-2 and TRBJ2-3, with 9 nucleotides matching TRBD2. Trimming at V came to 4 bases and at J to 1 base, leaving 12 bases not matched to a gene. The CDR3 length is 18 residues. Germline V lookup: CDR1 SGHAT, CDR2 FQNNGV. For the CDR3, the DNA is TGTGCCAGCAGCTCCCCCCCGGGACTAGCTTCTCGCACAGATACGCAGTATTTT. It translates to CASSSPPGLASRTDTQYF.

This chain joins TRBV5-1 and TRBJ2-2; 10 bases line up with TRBD1. Germline V gives CDR1 SGHRS, CDR2 YFSETQ. The CDR3 spans 17 residues. V shed 0 bases and J 6 bases; nucleotides not matched to a gene: 8. CDR3 region: CASSLVAGTGVSGELFF. For the CDR3, the DNA is TGCGCCAGCAGCTTGGTGGCAGGGACAGGGGTTTCCGGGGAGCTGTTTTTT.

J is TRBJ2-7 and V is TRBV2; 10 bases are a match to TRBD1. The J segment lost 9 bases and the V segment lost 5 bases, leaving 16 bases of the junction unmatched. The CDR3 has 16 residues. Germline V gene data show CDR1 as SNHLY and CDR2 as FYNNEI. Here the CDR3 reads CASSNPRDRGLLGQYF. The CDR3 coding sequence is TGTGCCAGCAGTAACCCCCGGGACAGGGGTTTATTAGGGCAGTACTTC.

This chain uses TRBV20-1 with TRBJ2-2, with 9 bases aligning to TRBD2. Germline V gene sequence: CDR1 DFQATT, CDR2 SNEGSKA (reference sequence). The CDR3 spans 13 residues. With 6 bases clipped from V and 6 bases from J, the junction kept 5 bases outside the gene matches. CDR3 DNA: TGCAGTGCCTCCGGGACTAGCTCCGGGGAGCTGTTTTTT. Protein sequence: CSASGTSSGELFF.